This T cell receptor (beta chain) emerged from a study of T cells in localized non-small cell lung cancer. Study observations and caveats: Tumor samples were not multi-region, leaving intratumor heterogeneity unexcluded. In adjacent lung, a median roughly 57 of the top 100 tumor clones were found.

Here immunoSEQ multiplex PCR was the method, and the copy in TCRdb shows in-frame clones only, minus some. The table shows thousands of clones, with around 21% occurring only once. CDR1 is MNHGY, CDR2 SAAAGT, per germline. The junction had 8 bases not matched to a gene; V was cut back by 10 bases and J by 6 bases. CDR3 size: 13 residues. This clone has only a few counts. The target antigen is unknown. This TCR came from a male donor older than 55 with stage I lung adenocarcinoma. The chain has TRBV6-8 and TRBJ2-2; 7 bases map to TRBD1. Sequenced here: lung tumor tissue, sampled before any cancer treatment. The CDR3 is CATGVTGAGELFF. The CDR3 region has the DNA TGTGCCACTGGGGTCACAGGGGCCGGGGAGCTGTTTTTT.